Below are 9 T cell receptor beta chains sequenced from a single sample in a study of blood T cells in healthy people across ages. For the second PCR, which ran for about 7 to 11 cycles, a sample-barcoded 5' primer and a J-beta primer mix were used. One entry per CDR3 protein, called by TCRdb with MiXCR from the 5' RACE reads. The sample carries roughly 1,300,000 distinct CDR3 sequences, approximately 63% recorded once. Sequenced sample: blood. The receptors derive from a young man in good health.

This chain links TRBV4-1 with TRBJ1-6; possible D gene TRBD1, 5 bases. Germline lookup yields CDR1 MGHRA and CDR2 YSYEKL. The CDR3 has 18 amino acids. Between the trimmed V and J ends, which lost 2 bases and 7 bases, there was a span of 21 bases. CDR3 protein: CASSQLFSGERWNSPLHF. The CDR3 DNA reads as TGCGCCAGCAGCCAATTGTTCTCGGGGGAACGGTGGAATTCACCCCTCCACTTT.

The chain uses TRBV7-2 and TRBJ1-2; 9 nucleotides align to TRBD1. The CDR3 has 15 amino acids. The trim removed 5 bases at V and 7 bases at J, leaving 11 bases unmatched. CDR1 and CDR2 from the germline V gene are SGHTA and FQGNSA. CDR3 region: CASSRPGTGTGGYTF. The CDR3 region has the DNA TGTGCCAGCAGCCGTCCCGGGACAGGGACTGGTGGCTACACCTTC.

Written as DNA, the CDR3 is TGCAGTGCTAGAGATACCCCGGGGACCGGGGAGCTGTTTTTT. Encoded protein: CSARDTPGTGELFF. The chain recombines TRBV20-1 with TRBJ2-2; TRBD2 is a possible D gene (5 bases). The CDR3 is 14 amino acids. Trimming left V 0 bases short and J 5 bases short, with 10 bases between. Germline CDR1 and CDR2: DFQATT and SNEGSKA (reference sequence).

The gene calls are TRBV20-1 and TRBJ1-2, with 8 bases aligning to TRBD1. The V and J ends lost 6 bases and 4 bases, in that order; junction bases with no gene match: 10. CDR3 length: 14 residues. Germline V gives CDR1 DFQATT, CDR2 SNEGSKA (reference sequence). DNA for the CDR3: TGCAGTGCCAACGACAGGGGCCGACTCTATGGCTACACCTTC. Residues: CSANDRGRLYGYTF.

The chain employs TRBV20-1 and TRBJ2-4; 9 bases line up with TRBD2. Germline assignment: CDR1 DFQATT and CDR2 SNEGSKA (reference sequence). Trimming took 0 bases from V and 5 from J; bases not matched to a gene: 5. The CDR3 runs to 15 residues. The CDR3 loop is CSARDAREGQNIQYF. CDR3 coding DNA: TGCAGTGCTAGAGATGCGCGGGAGGGCCAAAACATTCAGTACTTC.

V usage is TRBV5-6 and J usage is TRBJ2-7, with 7 bases fitting TRBD2. Germline CDR1 reads SGHDT; CDR2 reads YYEEEE. The trim removed 3 bases at V and 3 bases at J, leaving 9 bases unmatched. This CDR3 region has 15 residues. The CDR3 DNA sequence: TGTGCCAGCAGCTACTCCCGACTAGCAAGCTACGAGCAGTACTTC. Translated: CASSYSRLASYEQYF.

The table lists this clonotype with a few counts. This chain uses TRBV4-3 with TRBJ2-1; D unresolved. The germline V and J ends were trimmed by 0 bases and 7 bases, with 13 bases remaining between them. The CDR3 spans 15 residues. Germline loops: CDR1 LGHNA, CDR2 YSLEER. The CDR3 region is CASSQDTASRNEQFF. DNA for the CDR3: TGCGCCAGCAGCCAAGATACGGCTAGTAGGAATGAGCAGTTCTTC.

The V gene is TRBV7-2, the J gene TRBJ2-3, with TRBD1 identical over 9 bases. Trimming at V came to 7 bases and at J to 5 bases, leaving 7 bases not matched to a gene. CDR1 SGHTA and CDR2 FQGNSA come from the germline V gene. CDR3 length: 14 amino acids. As DNA, the CDR3 is TGTGCCAGCACCCAACAGGGGGCTAGAGATACGCAGTATTTT. Amino acids: CASTQQGARDTQYF.

Here the CDR3 DNA reads TGCAGTGCGATGTCCGGGGCTAACTACGAGCAGTACTTC. It encodes CSAMSGANYEQYF. V and J are TRBV20-1 and TRBJ2-4; D is possibly TRBD1 or TRBD2 (5 bases each). The assigned J gene may be wrong: the sequence end matches TRBJ2-7 better. The CDR3 has 13 amino acids. Per the germline V gene, CDR1 is DFQATT and CDR2 is SNEGSKA (reference sequence).